Shown below are 2 T cell receptor beta chains from a single sample sequenced in a study of blood T cell repertoires in COVID-19. Profiled with immunoSEQ multiplex PCR; TCRdb holds only in-frame clones, not every one. The repertoire has roughly 29,000 clones, around 77% of them found once; the top ten carry roughly 7.5%. The sample comprised peripheral blood. All receptors come from a woman aged 65 to 85 with active or convalescent COVID-19.

The CDR3 spells CASGTPRGPSTDTQYF. The CDR3 nucleotides are TGTGCCAGCGGCACACCCAGGGGGCCTAGCACAGATACGCAGTATTTT. The genes are TRBV18 and TRBJ2-3, with TRBD1 identical over 8 bases. Trimming removed 8 bases from V and 0 bases from J; junction bases left unmatched: 10. The CDR3 is 16 amino acids. Germline CDR1 and CDR2: KGHSH and LQKENI.

The rearrangement uses TRBV7-8 and TRBJ2-1, with 11 positions matching TRBD2. Per germline, CDR1 SGHVS and CDR2 FQNEAQ. This CDR3 comprises 18 residues. J was trimmed by 3 bases and V by 6 bases; bases with no gene match: 13. The CDR3 sequence: CASRTRIGTSGLYNEQFF. CDR3 in DNA: TGTGCCAGCAGGACAAGAATTGGGACTAGCGGACTCTACAATGAGCAGTTCTTC.